This paragraph covers one TCR beta chain sequence. Antigen: not known. This specimen comes from a study of long-term antiretroviral therapy in people with HIV. Findings of the study overall: ART adherence, viral resistance and therapy changes went undocumented.

It was version v3.0 of the immunoSEQ assay that was run at survey level. Measured with immunoSEQ multiplex PCR; TCRdb has only the in-frame clones, and not every one. The sample has 25,000 to 35,000 clones; 75% to 85% are singletons. Germline V gene lookup returns CDR1 MGHDK and CDR2 SYGVNS. The CDR3 sequence is 14 residues long. The V gene lost 3 bases and the J gene lost 9 bases, with 17 bases spanning the gap. The clonotype was recovered from a man aged 35-49 years with HIV. The sample here was unsorted PBMCs, taken 0.3 years after starting antiretroviral therapy. The chain joins TRBV25-1 to TRBJ2-5; maybe TRBD2 (5 bases). The CDR3 loop is CASSEVGVRWAQYF. DNA for the CDR3: TGTGCCAGCAGTGAGGTCGGGGTCCGGTGGGCCCAGTACTTC.